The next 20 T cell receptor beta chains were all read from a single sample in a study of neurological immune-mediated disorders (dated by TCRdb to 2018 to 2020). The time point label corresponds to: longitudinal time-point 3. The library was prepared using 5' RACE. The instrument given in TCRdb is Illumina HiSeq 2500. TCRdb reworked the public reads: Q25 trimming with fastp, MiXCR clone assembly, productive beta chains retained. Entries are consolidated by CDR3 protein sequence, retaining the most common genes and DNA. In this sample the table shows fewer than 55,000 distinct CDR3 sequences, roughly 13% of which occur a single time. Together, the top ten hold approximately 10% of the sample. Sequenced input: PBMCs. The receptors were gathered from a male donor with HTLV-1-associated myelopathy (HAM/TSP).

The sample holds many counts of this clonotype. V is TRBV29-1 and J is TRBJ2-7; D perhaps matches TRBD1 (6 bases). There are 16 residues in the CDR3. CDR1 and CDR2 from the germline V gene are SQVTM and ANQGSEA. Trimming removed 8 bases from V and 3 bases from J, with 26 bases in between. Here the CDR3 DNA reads TGCAGCATCTCAGGAGGTGGTCAGGGGTCTAGCTACGAGCAGTACTTC. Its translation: CSISGGGQGSSYEQYF.

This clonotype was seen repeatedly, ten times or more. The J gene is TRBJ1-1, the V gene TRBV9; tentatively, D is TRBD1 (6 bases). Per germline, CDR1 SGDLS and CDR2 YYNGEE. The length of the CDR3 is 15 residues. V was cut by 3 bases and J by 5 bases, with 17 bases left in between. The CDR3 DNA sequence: TGTGCCAGCAGCGCATACGCACAGGGACGGACTGAAGCTTTCTTT. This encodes CASSAYAQGRTEAFF.

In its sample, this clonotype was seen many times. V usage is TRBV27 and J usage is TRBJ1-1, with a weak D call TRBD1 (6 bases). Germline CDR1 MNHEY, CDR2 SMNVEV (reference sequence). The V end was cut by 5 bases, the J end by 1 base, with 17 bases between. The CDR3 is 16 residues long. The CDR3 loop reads CASSPIQQGRNTEAFF. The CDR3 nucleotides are TGTGCCAGCAGTCCTATTCAACAGGGACGGAACACTGAAGCTTTCTTT.

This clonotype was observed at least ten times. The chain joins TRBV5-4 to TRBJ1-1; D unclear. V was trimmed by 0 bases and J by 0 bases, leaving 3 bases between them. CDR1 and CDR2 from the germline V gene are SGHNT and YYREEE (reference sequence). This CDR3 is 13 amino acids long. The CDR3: CASSLDVNTEAFF. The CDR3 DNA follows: TGTGCCAGCAGCTTGGACGTGAACACTGAAGCTTTCTTT.

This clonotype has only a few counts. The CDR3 DNA follows: TGCGCCAGCAGGGTCGACAGCACGAACTCCTATAATTCACCCCTCCACTTT. Translated: CASRVDSTNSYNSPLHF. The chain is built from TRBV5-1 and TRBJ1-6; tentatively, D is TRBD1 (5 bases). CDR1 SGHRS and CDR2 YFSETQ come from the germline V gene. Trimming left V 5 bases short and J 0 bases short, with 15 bases between. This CDR3 comprises 17 residues.

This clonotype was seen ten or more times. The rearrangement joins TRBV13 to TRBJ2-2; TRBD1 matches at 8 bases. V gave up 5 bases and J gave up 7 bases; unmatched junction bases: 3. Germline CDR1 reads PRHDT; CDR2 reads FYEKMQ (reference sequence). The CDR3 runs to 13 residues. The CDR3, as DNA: TGTGCCAGCAGCATCGGACAGGGCGGGGAGCTGTTTTTT. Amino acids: CASSIGQGGELFF.

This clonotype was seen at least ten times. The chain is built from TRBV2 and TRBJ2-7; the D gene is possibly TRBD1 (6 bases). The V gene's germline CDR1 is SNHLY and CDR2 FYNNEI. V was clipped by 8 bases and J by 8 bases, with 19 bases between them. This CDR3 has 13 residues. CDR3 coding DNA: TGTGCCAGCGGTCGGGACACCCATCAGAAGCAGTACTTC. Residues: CASGRDTHQKQYF.

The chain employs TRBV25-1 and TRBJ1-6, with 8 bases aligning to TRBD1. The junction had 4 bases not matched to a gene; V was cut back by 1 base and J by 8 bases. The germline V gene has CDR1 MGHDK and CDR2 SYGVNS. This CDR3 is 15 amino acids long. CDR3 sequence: CASSESDRGHSPLHF. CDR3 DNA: TGTGCCAGCAGTGAATCCGACAGGGGACATTCACCCCTCCACTTT. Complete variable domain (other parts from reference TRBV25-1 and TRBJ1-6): EADIYQTPRYLVIGTGKKITLECSQTMGHDKMYWYQQDPGMELHLIHYSYGVNSTEKGDLSSESTVSRIRTEHFPLTLESARPSHTSQYLCASSESDRGHSPLHFGNGTRLTVT.

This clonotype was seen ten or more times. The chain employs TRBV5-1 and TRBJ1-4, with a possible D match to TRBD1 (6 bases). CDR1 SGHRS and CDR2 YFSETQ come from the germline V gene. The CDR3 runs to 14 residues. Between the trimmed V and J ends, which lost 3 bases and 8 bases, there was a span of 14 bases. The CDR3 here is CASSSQGRYEKLFF. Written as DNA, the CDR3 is TGCGCCAGCAGCTCACAGGGAAGATACGAAAAACTGTTTTTT.

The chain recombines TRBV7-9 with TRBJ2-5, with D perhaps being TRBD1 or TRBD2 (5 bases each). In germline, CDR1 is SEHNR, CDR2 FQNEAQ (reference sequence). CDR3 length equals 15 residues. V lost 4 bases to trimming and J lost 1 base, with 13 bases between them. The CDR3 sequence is CASSSGTVIQETQYF. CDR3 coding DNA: TGTGCCAGCAGCTCCGGGACGGTTATCCAAGAGACCCAGTACTTC.

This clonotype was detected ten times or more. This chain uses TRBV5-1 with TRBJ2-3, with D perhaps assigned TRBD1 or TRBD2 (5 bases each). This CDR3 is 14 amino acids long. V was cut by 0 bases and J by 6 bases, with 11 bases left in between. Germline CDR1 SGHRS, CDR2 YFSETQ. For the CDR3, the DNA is TGCGCCAGCAGCTTGGGAGGGGCCTGGGATACGCAGTATTTT. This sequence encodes CASSLGGAWDTQYF.

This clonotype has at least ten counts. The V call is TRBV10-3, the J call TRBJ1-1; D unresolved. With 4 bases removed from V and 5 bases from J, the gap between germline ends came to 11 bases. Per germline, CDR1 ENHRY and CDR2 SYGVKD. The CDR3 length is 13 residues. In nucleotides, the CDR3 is TGTGCCATCAGTGGTGAGGGAGGGACTGAAGCTTTCTTT. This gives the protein CAISGEGGTEAFF.

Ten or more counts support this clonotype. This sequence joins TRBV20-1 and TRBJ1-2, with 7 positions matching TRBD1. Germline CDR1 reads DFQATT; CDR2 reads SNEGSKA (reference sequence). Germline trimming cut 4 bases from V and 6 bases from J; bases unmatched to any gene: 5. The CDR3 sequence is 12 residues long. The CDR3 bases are TGCAGTGCTAAGACCGGGACAGATGGCTACACCTTC. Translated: CSAKTGTDGYTF.

The CDR3 DNA follows: TGCGCCAGCAGCTTGAGCCCTGACAGGCGCTACGAGCAGTACTTC. It encodes CASSLSPDRRYEQYF. This chain uses TRBV5-1 with TRBJ2-7, with D perhaps TRBD1 (6 bases). CDR1 SGHRS and CDR2 YFSETQ come from the germline V gene. The CDR3 consists of 15 residues. Trimming removed 1 base from V and 3 bases from J, with 14 bases in between.

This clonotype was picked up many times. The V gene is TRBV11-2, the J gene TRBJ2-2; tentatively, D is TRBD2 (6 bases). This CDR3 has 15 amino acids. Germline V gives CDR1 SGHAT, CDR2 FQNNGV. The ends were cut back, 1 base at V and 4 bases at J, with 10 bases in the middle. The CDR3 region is CASSLVGGLTGELFF. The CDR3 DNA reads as TGTGCCAGCAGCTTAGTCGGGGGTCTCACCGGGGAGCTGTTTTTT.

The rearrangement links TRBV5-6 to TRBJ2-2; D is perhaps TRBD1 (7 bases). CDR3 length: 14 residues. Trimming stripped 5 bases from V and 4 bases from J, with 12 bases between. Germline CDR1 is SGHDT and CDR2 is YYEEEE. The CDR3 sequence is CASRRDSLTGELFF. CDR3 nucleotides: TGTGCCAGCAGGCGGGACAGCCTCACCGGGGAGCTGTTTTTT.

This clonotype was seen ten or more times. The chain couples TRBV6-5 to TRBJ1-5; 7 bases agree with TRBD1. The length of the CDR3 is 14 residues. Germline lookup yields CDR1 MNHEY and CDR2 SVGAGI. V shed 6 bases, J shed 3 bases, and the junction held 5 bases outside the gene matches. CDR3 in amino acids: CASRKTGPNQPQHF. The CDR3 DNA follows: TGTGCCAGCAGGAAGACAGGGCCCAATCAGCCCCAGCATTTT.

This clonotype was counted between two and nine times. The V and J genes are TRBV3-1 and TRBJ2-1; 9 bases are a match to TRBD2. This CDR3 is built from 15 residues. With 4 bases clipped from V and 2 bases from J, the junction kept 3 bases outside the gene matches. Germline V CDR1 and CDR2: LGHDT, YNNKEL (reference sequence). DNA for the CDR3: TGTGCCAGCAGCCCTGAGCGGGGGGCCTACAATGAGCAGTTCTTC. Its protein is CASSPERGAYNEQFF.

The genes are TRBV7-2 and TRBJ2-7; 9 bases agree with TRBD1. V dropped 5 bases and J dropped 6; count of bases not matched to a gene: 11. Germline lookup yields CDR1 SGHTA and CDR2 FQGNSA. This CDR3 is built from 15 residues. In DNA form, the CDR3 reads TGTGCCAGCAGCCACACCCCGGGACAGGGCGTCGAGCAGTACTTC. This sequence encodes CASSHTPGQGVEQYF.

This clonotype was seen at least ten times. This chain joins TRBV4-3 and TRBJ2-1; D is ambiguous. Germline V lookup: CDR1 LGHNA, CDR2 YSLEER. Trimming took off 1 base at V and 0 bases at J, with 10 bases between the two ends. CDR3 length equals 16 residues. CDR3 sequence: CASSQAPPSSYNEQFF. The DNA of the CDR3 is TGCGCCAGCAGCCAAGCTCCTCCGAGCTCCTACAATGAGCAGTTCTTC.